The clone carrying this T cell receptor beta chain was observed once. The V gene's germline CDR1 is SGHVS and CDR2 FNYEAQ. Trimming removed 5 bases from V and 0 bases from J; junction bases left unmatched: 4. The CDR3 spans 15 residues. Original methodology: Amplification of reference gene primers was used by the study to estimate nucleated cell counts. Assay: immunoSEQ multiplex PCR; the TCRdb copy retains only in-frame clones and omits some. The V and J calls and the clone size are those of that table, but D and trimming were determined from the DNA. The sample lists a few hundred thousand clones; 85% were seen once. Participants reported their clinical history, and cohort assignment relied on those reports. The data stem from a study of blood T cell repertoires in COVID-19. For the study at large: Samples taken during acute and convalescent COVID-19 were collected in the United States, Italy and Spain.

This sequence joins TRBV7-6 and TRBJ2-1, with TRBD1 matching 7 bases. This TCR was recovered from a woman in her forties or fifties who had recovered from COVID-19. The material sequenced was PBMCs or T cells enriched from blood (not recorded which). In DNA form, the CDR3 reads TGTGCCAGCAGCATTGGGACAGCCTCCTACAATGAGCAGTTCTTC. Translation: CASSIGTASYNEQFF. Full variable domain (missing parts from reference TRBV7-6 and TRBJ2-1): GAGVSQSPRYKVTKRGQDVALRCDPISGHVSLYWYRQALGQGPEFLTYFNYEAQQDKSGLPNDRFSAERPEGSISTLTIQRTEQRDSAMYRCASSIGTASYNEQFFGPGTRLTVL.